The rows below give T cell receptor beta chains drawn from one sample of a study of cytomegalovirus exposure and HLA in healthy donors. The table came from immunoSEQ multiplex PCR; TCRdb's copy has only in-frame clones and leaves some out. In the table there are 190,000 or so clones, around 84% of which are singletons. The sequenced sample was PBMCs. The origin of the receptors is a woman aged 30 to 39 in good health and CMV-seropositive. The conserved cysteine and the conserved F or W are not part of the CDR3 here. Each record gives: D gene, V gene, clone size, CDR3 length, CDR3 protein. The D gene is left open where the match is weak. Clone size is shown for a subset of rows, as once, few, many or a class of expanded clone.

d_gene: NA
v_gene: TRBV9
abundance: NA
len: 12
CDR3aa: ASSVGTLNYGYT

d_gene: NA
v_gene: TRBV19
abundance: NA
len: 15
CDR3aa: ATSIMASTSGANVLT

d_gene: NA
v_gene: TRBV5-1
abundance: NA
len: 14
CDR3aa: ASSPEKTVGSTEAF

d_gene: NA
v_gene: TRBV28
abundance: once
len: 10
CDR3aa: ASSLLAYGYT

d_gene: TRBD1
v_gene: TRBV7-9
abundance: NA
len: 13
CDR3aa: ASSLGQGENQPQH

d_gene: TRBD2
v_gene: TRBV19
abundance: NA
len: 10
CDR3aa: ASSRAGVEQF

d_gene: NA
v_gene: TRBV1
abundance: NA
len: 11
CDR3aa: TRPGTGNYGYT

d_gene: TRBD2
v_gene: TRBV27
abundance: NA
len: 14
CDR3aa: ASRPEPGLAKDEQY

d_gene: NA
v_gene: TRBV18
abundance: NA
len: 13
CDR3aa: ASSPRVEGNTEAF

d_gene: NA
v_gene: TRBV20-1
abundance: few
len: 9
CDR3aa: SASSRSEAF

d_gene: TRBD1
v_gene: TRBV6-5
abundance: NA
len: 14
CDR3aa: ASSYVTGAKFYEQY

d_gene: TRBD2
v_gene: TRBV7-2
abundance: NA
len: 12
CDR3aa: ASSFVSSGGEQY

d_gene: NA
v_gene: TRBV5-4
abundance: NA
len: 14
CDR3aa: ASSLGGGSSGNTIY

d_gene: NA
v_gene: TRBV5-1
abundance: NA
len: 12
CDR3aa: ASSVGGISYEQY

d_gene: NA
v_gene: TRBV7-3
abundance: NA
len: 12
CDR3aa: ASSQTAVTDTQY

d_gene: TRBD1
v_gene: TRBV28
abundance: once
len: 11
CDR3aa: ASSPDRVGKAF

d_gene: NA
v_gene: TRBV11-2
abundance: once
len: 10
CDR3aa: ASSLAPIEQF

d_gene: TRBD1
v_gene: TRBV5-1
abundance: once
len: 11
CDR3aa: ASTGQGVYEQY

d_gene: NA
v_gene: TRBV5-1
abundance: once
len: 14
CDR3aa: ASSHLEGATTDTQY

d_gene: TRBD1
v_gene: TRBV20-1
abundance: NA
len: 9
CDR3aa: SGYRGDTQY

d_gene: NA
v_gene: TRBV5-1
abundance: NA
len: 11
CDR3aa: ASSLGRGDGYT

d_gene: NA
v_gene: TRBV5-6
abundance: NA
len: 15
CDR3aa: ASRSYGRSANTGELF

d_gene: TRBD2
v_gene: TRBV29-1
abundance: NA
len: 11
CDR3aa: SGSGSMFTEQF